This paragraph covers one TCR beta chain sequence. This sample is drawn from a study of blood T cell repertoires in COVID-19. At the level of the study: The United States, Italy and Spain supplied acute and convalescent COVID-19 samples.

Sequenced by immunoSEQ multiplex PCR; TCRdb stores in-frame clones only, minus some. The profile shows about 270,000 clones, around 85% of them singletons. Per germline, CDR1 SGHTA and CDR2 FQGNSA. The CDR3 totals 15 residues. Unmatched junction bases numbered 1, after V lost 6 bases and J lost 0 bases. The rearrangement uses TRBV7-2 and TRBJ2-2, with 10 nucleotides matching TRBD1. Specimen: PBMCs or T cells enriched from blood (not recorded which). This TCR was recovered from a woman aged 45 to 65 with acute COVID-19. The CDR3 nucleotides are TGTGCCAGCAGGGGGACAGGGGCGAACACCGGGGAGCTGTTTTTT. It codes for CASRGTGANTGELFF.